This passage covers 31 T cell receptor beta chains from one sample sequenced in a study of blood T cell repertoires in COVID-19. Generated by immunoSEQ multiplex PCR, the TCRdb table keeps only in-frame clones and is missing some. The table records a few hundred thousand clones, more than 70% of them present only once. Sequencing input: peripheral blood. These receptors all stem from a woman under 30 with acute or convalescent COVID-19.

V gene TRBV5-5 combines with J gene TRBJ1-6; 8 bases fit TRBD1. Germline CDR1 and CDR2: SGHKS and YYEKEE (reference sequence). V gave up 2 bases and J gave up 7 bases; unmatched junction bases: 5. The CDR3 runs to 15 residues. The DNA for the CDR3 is TGTGCCAGCAGCTTCGGACAGGGCCAAAATTCACCCCTCCACTTT. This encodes CASSFGQGQNSPLHF.

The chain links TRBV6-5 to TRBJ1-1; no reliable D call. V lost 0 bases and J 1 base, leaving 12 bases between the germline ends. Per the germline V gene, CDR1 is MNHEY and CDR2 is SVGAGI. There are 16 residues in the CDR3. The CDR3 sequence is CASSYSRAGRNTEAFF. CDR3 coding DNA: TGTGCCAGCAGTTACTCTCGCGCAGGCCGGAACACTGAAGCTTTCTTT.

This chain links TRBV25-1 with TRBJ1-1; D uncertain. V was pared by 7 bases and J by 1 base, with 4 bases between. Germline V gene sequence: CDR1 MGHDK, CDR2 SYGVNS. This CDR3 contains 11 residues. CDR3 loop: CASTGNTEAFF. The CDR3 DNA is TGTGCCAGCACCGGGAACACTGAAGCTTTCTTT. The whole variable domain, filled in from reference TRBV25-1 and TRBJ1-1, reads EADIYQTPRYLVIGTGKKITLECSQTMGHDKMYWYQQDPGMELHLIHYSYGVNSTEKGDLSSESTVSRIRTEHFPLTLESARPSHTSQYLCASTGNTEAFFGQGTRLTVV.

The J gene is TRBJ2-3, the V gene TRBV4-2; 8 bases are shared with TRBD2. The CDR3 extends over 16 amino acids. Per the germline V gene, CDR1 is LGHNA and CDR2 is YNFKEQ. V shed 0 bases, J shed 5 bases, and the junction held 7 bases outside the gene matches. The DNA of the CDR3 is TGTGCCAGCAGCCAAGACGGTGCGGGAGGCGGAGATACGCAGTATTTT. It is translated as CASSQDGAGGGDTQYF.

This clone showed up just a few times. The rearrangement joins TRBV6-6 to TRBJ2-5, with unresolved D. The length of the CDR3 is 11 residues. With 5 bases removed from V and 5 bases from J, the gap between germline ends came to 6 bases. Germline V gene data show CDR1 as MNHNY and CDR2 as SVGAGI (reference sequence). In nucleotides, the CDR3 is TGTGCCAGCAGTAGCGAGGAGACCCAGTACTTC. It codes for CASSSEETQYF.

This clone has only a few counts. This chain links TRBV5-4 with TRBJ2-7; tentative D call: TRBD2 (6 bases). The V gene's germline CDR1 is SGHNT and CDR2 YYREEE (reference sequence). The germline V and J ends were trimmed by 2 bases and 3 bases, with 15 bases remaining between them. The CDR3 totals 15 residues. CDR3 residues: CASSLGGRQGYEQYF. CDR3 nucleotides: TGTGCCAGCAGCTTAGGAGGGAGACAAGGCTACGAGCAGTACTTC.

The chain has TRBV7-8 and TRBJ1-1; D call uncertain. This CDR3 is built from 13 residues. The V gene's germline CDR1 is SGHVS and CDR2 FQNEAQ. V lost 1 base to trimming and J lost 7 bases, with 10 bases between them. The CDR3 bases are TGTGCCAGCAGCTTAGGGAGCGGGGATGAAGCTTTCTTT. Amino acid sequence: CASSLGSGDEAFF.

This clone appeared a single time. This CDR3 reads CASSSLLAFYNEQFF. The CDR3 DNA follows: TGTGCCAGCAGCTCTTTACTAGCGTTTTACAATGAGCAGTTCTTC. The gene calls are TRBV13 and TRBJ2-1; TRBD2 matches at 7 bases. Germline values: CDR1 PRHDT, CDR2 FYEKMQ (reference sequence). Trimming took 4 bases from V and 4 from J; bases not matched to a gene: 7. CDR3 length: 15 residues.

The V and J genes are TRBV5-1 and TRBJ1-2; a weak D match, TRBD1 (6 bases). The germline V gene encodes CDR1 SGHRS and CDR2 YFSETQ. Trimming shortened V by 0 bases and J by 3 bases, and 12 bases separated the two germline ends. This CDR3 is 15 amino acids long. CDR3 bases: TGCGCCAGCAGCTTGGATGCGGGGGCGTACTATGGCTACACCTTC. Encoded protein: CASSLDAGAYYGYTF.

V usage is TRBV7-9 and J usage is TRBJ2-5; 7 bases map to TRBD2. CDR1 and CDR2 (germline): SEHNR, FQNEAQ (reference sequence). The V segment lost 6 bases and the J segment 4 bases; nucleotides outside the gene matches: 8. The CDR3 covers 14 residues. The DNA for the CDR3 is TGTGCCAGCAGGCCAACTAGCGCTACAGAGACCCAGTACTTC. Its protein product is CASRPTSATETQYF.

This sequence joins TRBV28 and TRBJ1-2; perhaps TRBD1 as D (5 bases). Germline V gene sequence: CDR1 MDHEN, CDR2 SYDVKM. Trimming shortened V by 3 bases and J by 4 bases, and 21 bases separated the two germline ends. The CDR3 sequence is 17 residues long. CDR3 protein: CASSFLSYQGEPYGYTF. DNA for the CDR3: TGTGCCAGCAGTTTCTTATCATACCAAGGGGAACCCTATGGCTACACCTTC.

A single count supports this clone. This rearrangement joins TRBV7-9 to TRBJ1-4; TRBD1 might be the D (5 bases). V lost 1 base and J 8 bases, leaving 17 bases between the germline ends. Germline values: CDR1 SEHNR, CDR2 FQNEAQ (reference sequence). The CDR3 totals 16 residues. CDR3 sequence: CASSLVEGPLGEKLFF. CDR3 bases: TGTGCCAGCAGCTTAGTGGAGGGGCCGCTTGGGGAAAAACTGTTTTTT.

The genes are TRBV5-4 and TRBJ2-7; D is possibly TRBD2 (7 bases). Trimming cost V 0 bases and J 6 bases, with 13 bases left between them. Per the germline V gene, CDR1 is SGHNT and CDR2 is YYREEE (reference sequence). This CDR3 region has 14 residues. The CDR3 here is CASSLGGLQGEQYF. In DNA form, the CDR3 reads TGTGCCAGCAGCTTGGGGGGACTACAGGGCGAGCAGTACTTC.

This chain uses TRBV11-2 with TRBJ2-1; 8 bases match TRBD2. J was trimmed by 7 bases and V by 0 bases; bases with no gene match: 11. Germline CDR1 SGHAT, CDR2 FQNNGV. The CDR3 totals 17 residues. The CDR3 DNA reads TGTGCCAGCAGCTTAGAGTCCCCAGCGGGAGCTAGGAATGAGCAGTTCTTC. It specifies CASSLESPAGARNEQFF.

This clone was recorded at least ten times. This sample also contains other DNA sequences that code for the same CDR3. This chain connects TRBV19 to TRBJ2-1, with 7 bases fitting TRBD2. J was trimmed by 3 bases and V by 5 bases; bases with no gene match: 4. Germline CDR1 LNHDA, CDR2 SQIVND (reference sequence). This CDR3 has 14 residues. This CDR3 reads CASSGGGDYNEQFF. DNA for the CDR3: TGTGCCAGTAGTGGCGGGGGAGACTACAATGAGCAGTTCTTC.

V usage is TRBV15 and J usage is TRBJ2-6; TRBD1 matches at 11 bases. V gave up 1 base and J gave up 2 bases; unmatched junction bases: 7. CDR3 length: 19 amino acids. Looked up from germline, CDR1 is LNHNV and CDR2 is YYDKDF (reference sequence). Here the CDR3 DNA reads TGTGCCACCAGCAGAGCGCCGGGACAGGGGGTGCCTGGGGCCAACGTCCTGACTTTC. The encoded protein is CATSRAPGQGVPGANVLTF.

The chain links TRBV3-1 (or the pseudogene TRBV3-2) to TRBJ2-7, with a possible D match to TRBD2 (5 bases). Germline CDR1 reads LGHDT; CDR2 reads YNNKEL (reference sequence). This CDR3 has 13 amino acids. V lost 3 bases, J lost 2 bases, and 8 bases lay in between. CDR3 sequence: CASSHFGTYEQYF. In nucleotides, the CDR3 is TGTGCCAGCAGCCATTTCGGGACCTACGAGCAGTACTTC.

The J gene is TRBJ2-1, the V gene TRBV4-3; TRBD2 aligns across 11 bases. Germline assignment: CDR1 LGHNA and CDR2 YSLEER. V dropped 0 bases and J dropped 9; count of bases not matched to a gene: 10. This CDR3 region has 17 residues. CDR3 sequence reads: CASSQEWNSGRAGEQFF. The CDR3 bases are TGCGCCAGCAGCCAAGAATGGAATAGCGGGAGGGCCGGTGAGCAGTTCTTC.

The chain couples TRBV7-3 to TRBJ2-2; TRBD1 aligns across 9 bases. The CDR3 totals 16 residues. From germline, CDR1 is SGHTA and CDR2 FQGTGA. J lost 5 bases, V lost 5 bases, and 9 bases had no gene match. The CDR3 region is CASSPEAGQGTGELFF. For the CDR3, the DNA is TGTGCCAGCAGCCCAGAGGCGGGACAGGGAACCGGGGAGCTGTTTTTT. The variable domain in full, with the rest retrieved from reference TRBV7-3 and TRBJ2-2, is GAGVSQTPSNKVTEKGKYVELRCDPISGHTALYWYRQSLGQGPEFLIYFQGTGAADDSGLPNDRFFAVRPEGSVSTLKIQRTERGDSAVYLCASSPEAGQGTGELFFGEGSRLTVL.

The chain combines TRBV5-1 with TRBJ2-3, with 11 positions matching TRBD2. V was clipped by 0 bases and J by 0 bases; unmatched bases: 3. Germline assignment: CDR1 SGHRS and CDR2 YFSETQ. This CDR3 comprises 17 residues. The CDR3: CASSLAWTSGSTDTQYF. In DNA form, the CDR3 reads TGCGCCAGCAGCTTGGCTTGGACTAGCGGGAGCACAGATACGCAGTATTTT.

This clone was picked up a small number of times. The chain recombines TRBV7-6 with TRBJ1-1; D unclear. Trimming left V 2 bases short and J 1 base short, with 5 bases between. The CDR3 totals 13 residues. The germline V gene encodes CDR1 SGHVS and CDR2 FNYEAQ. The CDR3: CASSLQENTEAFF. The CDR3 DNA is TGTGCCAGCAGCTTACAGGAGAACACTGAAGCTTTCTTT. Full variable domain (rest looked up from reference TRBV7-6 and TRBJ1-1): GAGVSQSPRYKVTKRGQDVALRCDPISGHVSLYWYRQALGQGPEFLTYFNYEAQQDKSGLPNDRFSAERPEGSISTLTIQRTEQRDSAMYRCASSLQENTEAFFGQGTRLTVV.

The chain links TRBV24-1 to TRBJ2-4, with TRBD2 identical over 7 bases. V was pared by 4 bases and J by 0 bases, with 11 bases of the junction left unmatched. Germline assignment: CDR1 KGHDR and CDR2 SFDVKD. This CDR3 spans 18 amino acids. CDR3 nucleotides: TGTGCCACCAGTGACAAGATTTCGTCGGGGGGAGCCAAAAACATTCAGTACTTC. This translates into CATSDKISSGGAKNIQYF.

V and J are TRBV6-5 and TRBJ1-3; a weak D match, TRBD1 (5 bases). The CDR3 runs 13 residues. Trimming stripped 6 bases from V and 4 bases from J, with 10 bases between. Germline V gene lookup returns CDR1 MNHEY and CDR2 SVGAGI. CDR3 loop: CASSLEGGNTIYF. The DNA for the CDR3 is TGTGCCAGCAGCCTGGAGGGGGGAAACACCATATATTTT.

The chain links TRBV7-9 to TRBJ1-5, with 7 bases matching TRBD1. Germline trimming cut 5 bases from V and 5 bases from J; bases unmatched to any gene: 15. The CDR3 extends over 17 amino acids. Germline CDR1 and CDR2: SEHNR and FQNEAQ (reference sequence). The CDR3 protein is CASSPSLMTGPHQPQHF. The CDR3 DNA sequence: TGTGCCAGCAGCCCCAGCCTAATGACAGGGCCCCATCAGCCCCAGCATTTT.

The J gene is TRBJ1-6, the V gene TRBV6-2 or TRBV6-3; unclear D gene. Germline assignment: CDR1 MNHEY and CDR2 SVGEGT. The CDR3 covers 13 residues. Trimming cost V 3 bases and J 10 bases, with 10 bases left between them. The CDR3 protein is CASSYIGRSPLHF. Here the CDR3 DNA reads TGTGCCAGCAGTTATATCGGGAGGTCACCCCTCCACTTT.

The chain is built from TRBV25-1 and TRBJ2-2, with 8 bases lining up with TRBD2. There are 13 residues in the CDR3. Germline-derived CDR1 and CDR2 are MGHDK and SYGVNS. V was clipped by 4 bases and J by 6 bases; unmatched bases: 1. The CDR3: CASSGGRPGELFF. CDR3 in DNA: TGTGCCAGCAGTGGCGGGAGGCCCGGGGAGCTGTTTTTT.

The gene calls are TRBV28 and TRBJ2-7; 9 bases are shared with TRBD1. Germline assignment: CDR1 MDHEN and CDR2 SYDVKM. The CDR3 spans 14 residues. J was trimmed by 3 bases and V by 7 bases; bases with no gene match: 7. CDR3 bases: TGTGCCAGCAAGTCCGGGACAGGGTTCTACGAGCAGTACTTC. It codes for CASKSGTGFYEQYF.

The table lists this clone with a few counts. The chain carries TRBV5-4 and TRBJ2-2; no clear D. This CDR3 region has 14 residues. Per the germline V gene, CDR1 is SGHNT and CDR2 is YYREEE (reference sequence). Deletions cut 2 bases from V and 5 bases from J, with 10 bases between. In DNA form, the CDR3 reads TGTGCCAGCAGCTTAGGCCCCAGGACCGGGGAGCTGTTTTTT. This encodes CASSLGPRTGELFF. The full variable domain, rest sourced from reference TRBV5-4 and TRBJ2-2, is ETGVTQSPTHLIKTRGQQVTLRCSSQSGHNTVSWYQQALGQGPQFIFQYYREEENGRGNFPPRFSGLQFPNYSSELNVNALELDDSALYLCASSLGPRTGELFFGEGSRLTVL.

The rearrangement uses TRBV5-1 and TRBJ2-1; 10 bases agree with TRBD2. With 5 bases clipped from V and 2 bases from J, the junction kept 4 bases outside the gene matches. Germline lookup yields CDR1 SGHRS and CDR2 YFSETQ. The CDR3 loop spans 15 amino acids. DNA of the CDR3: TGCGCCAGCAGTTGGACTAGCGGAGCCTACAATGAGCAGTTCTTC. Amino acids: CASSWTSGAYNEQFF.

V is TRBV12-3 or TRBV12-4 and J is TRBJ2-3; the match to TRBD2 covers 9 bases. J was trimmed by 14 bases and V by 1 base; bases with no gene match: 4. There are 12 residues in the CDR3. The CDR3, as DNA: TGTGCCAGCAGTTTAGGGGGACTAGCCCTGTATTTT. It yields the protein CASSLGGLALYF.

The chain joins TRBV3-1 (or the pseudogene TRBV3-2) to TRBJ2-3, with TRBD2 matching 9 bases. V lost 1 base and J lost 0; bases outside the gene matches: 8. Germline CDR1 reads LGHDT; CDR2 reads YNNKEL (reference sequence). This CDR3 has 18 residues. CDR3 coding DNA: TGTGCCAGCAGCCAAGGGCTAGCGGGACTCCCTAGCACAGATACGCAGTATTTT. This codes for CASSQGLAGLPSTDTQYF.